These 31 T cell receptor beta chains were all obtained from the same sample, sequenced in a study of blood T cell repertoires in COVID-19 (TCRdb year 2020). To prepare the library, the immunoSEQ multiplex PCR assay was applied. TCRdb took this table from immuneACCESS and kept in-frame rearrangements with V and J called. Such tables lack part of the clones; where checked against another copy, unresolved V genes explain under half of the gap, and the rest is unexplained. Across this sample there are more than 300,000 clones, with roughly 89% seen only once. Of the sample, more than 0.85% is held by the ten largest clones. Sequenced: peripheral blood. These receptors all stem from a woman aged 40 to 55 with COVID-19, enrolled during active disease.

The chain employs TRBV7-9 and TRBJ2-5; 7 nucleotides match TRBD1. This CDR3 comprises 15 residues. With 5 bases clipped from V and 0 bases from J, the junction kept 6 bases outside the gene matches. Looked up from germline, CDR1 is SEHNR and CDR2 is FQNEAQ (reference sequence). The CDR3 nucleotides are TGTGCCAGCAGCGAAGGGACAGTCTACCAAGAGACCCAGTACTTC. Residues: CASSEGTVYQETQYF.

This chain connects TRBV10-2 to TRBJ2-5; TRBD2 agrees at 12 bases. The germline V gene encodes CDR1 WSHSY and CDR2 SAAADI. CDR3 length: 17 amino acids. The V segment lost 6 bases and the J segment 0 bases; nucleotides outside the gene matches: 8. Here the CDR3 DNA reads TGCGCCAGCAGGGGACTCACTAGCGGGAGGTACCAAGAGACCCAGTACTTC. This gives the protein CASRGLTSGRYQETQYF.

The chain recombines TRBV7-6 with TRBJ1-6; D may be TRBD1 (5 bases). CDR1 and CDR2 from the germline V gene are SGHVS and FNYEAQ. This CDR3 spans 14 amino acids. The V and J ends lost 5 bases and 7 bases respectively, with 12 bases between them. The CDR3 reads CASSPGRNNSPLHF. The CDR3 coding sequence is TGTGCCAGCAGCCCAGGGAGGAACAATTCACCCCTCCACTTT.

The V gene is TRBV4-2, the J gene TRBJ2-5; 7 nucleotides agree with TRBD2. J lost 4 bases, V lost 1 base, and 6 bases had no gene match. CDR1 and CDR2 from the germline V gene are LGHNA and YNFKEQ. This CDR3 is 15 amino acids long. Here the CDR3 reads CASSQVVTGGETQYF. The CDR3 DNA follows: TGTGCCAGCAGCCAAGTAGTTACGGGAGGAGAGACCCAGTACTTC.

The rearrangement joins TRBV7-9 to TRBJ2-7; TRBD1 is a possible D gene (6 bases). Between the trimmed V and J ends, which lost 0 bases and 2 bases, there was a span of 14 bases. The CDR3 has 16 amino acids. From germline, CDR1 is SEHNR and CDR2 FQNEAQ (reference sequence). The CDR3 region is CASSLAKAGVAYEQYF. CDR3 in DNA: TGTGCCAGCAGCTTAGCGAAAGCAGGGGTAGCCTACGAGCAGTACTTC.

V usage is TRBV11-1 and J usage is TRBJ2-1; 9 bases are a match to TRBD1. The V and J ends lost 5 bases and 13 bases, in that order; junction bases with no gene match: 15. The length of the CDR3 is 15 residues. Germline V gene data show CDR1 as SGHAT and CDR2 as FQDESV (reference sequence). The CDR3 DNA sequence: TGTGCCAGCAGCCCCAGGGACAGGGAAGGTGACCAACAGTTCTTC. Its protein is CASSPRDREGDQQFF. Full variable domain (remainder filled in from reference TRBV11-1 and TRBJ2-1): EAEVAQSPRYKITEKSQAVAFWCDPISGHATLYWYRQILGQGPELLVQFQDESVVDDSQLPKDRFSAERLKGVDSTLKIQPAELGDSAMYLCASSPRDREGDQQFFGPGTRLTVL.

The chain links TRBV20-1 to TRBJ1-1; no clear D gene. V lost 5 bases and J 3 bases, leaving 7 bases between the germline ends. Germline values: CDR1 DFQATT, CDR2 SNEGSKA (reference sequence). The CDR3 loop spans 11 amino acids. CDR3 sequence (DNA): TGCAGTGCTTACGGGGACACTGAAGCTTTCTTT. It yields the protein CSAYGDTEAFF.

CDR3 residues: CASSPGQWDTEAFF. In nucleotides, the CDR3 is TGTGCCAGCAGCCCCGGACAGTGGGACACTGAAGCTTTCTTT. The chain couples TRBV7-9 to TRBJ1-1, with D perhaps TRBD1 (6 bases). The germline gives CDR1 SEHNR, CDR2 FQNEAQ (reference sequence). V lost 5 bases, J lost 3 bases, and 13 bases lay in between. The CDR3 extends over 14 amino acids.

This sequence joins TRBV11-1 and TRBJ2-7, with TRBD1 matching over 7 bases. The CDR3 consists of 13 residues. The J segment lost 3 bases and the V segment lost 5 bases, leaving 4 bases of the junction unmatched. Germline V lookup: CDR1 SGHAT, CDR2 FQDESV (reference sequence). In DNA, the CDR3 is TGTGCCAGCAGCGCCCGGACAGGCTACGAGCAGTACTTC. Translation: CASSARTGYEQYF.

This clone was seen once. This sequence joins TRBV9 and TRBJ2-7, with 7 bases fitting TRBD1. Germline assignment: CDR1 SGDLS and CDR2 YYNGEE. There are 14 residues in the CDR3. Trimming at V came to 2 bases and at J to 4 bases, leaving 6 bases not matched to a gene. CDR3: CASSVLDRAYEQYF. The CDR3 DNA reads as TGTGCCAGCAGCGTTCTAGACAGGGCGTACGAGCAGTACTTC.

This clone was recorded once. CDR3 coding DNA: TGTGCCAGCAGCGCCCAGACAGGGCGGACTGAAGCTTTCTTT. This codes for CASSAQTGRTEAFF. The chain recombines TRBV7-2 with TRBJ1-1, with 7 bases matching TRBD1. The germline V gene encodes CDR1 SGHTA and CDR2 FQGNSA. The CDR3 consists of 14 residues. Losses at the gene ends were 5 bases for V and 5 bases for J; bases not matched to a gene: 8. Using reference TRBV7-2 and TRBJ1-1 for the parts outside the CDR3, the full variable domain is GAGVSQSPSNKVTEKGKDVELRCDPISGHTALYWYRQSLGQGLEFLIYFQGNSAPDKSGLPSDRFSAERTGGSVSTLTIQRTQQEDSAVYLCASSAQTGRTEAFFGQGTRLTVV.

This clone occurred a few times. The gene calls are TRBV7-9 and TRBJ1-3; tentative D call: TRBD1 (5 bases). V lost 2 bases, J lost 0 bases, and 11 bases lay in between. CDR1 and CDR2 (germline): SEHNR, FQNEAQ (reference sequence). The CDR3 consists of 16 residues. The CDR3 region is CASSLMGGFSGNTIYF. The CDR3 nucleotides are TGTGCCAGCAGCTTAATGGGGGGGTTCTCTGGAAACACCATATATTTT.

V is TRBV3-1 (or the pseudogene TRBV3-2) and J is TRBJ2-5; perhaps TRBD2 as D (6 bases). Germline CDR1 is LGHDT and CDR2 is YNNKEL (reference sequence). The CDR3 consists of 17 residues. V was shortened by 4 bases and J by 5 bases, with 23 bases between the two germline ends. This CDR3 is CASSPGVSGDLWETQYF. In DNA, the CDR3 is TGTGCCAGCAGCCCGGGAGTCTCCGGCGACCTGTGGGAGACCCAGTACTTC.

The CDR3 DNA reads as TGCGCCAGCAGACAGGACCCTTATAGCAATCAGCCCCAGCATTTT. It yields the protein CASRQDPYSNQPQHF. The chain joins TRBV10-1 to TRBJ1-5; maybe TRBD1 (5 bases). CDR3 length: 15 residues. The germline CDR1 and CDR2 sequences are WNHNN and SYGVQD (reference sequence). Trimming took off 6 bases at V and 0 bases at J, with 12 bases between the two ends.

The chain uses TRBV27 and TRBJ2-5, with no clear D. Trimming shortened V by 4 bases and J by 5 bases, and 11 bases separated the two germline ends. CDR3 length: 13 amino acids. From germline, CDR1 is MNHEY and CDR2 SMNVEV (reference sequence). The CDR3 reads CASSSRLWETQYF. In DNA, the CDR3 is TGTGCCAGCAGTTCGCGCCTATGGGAGACCCAGTACTTC.

This chain uses TRBV6-5 with TRBJ2-2; D gene unclear. The CDR3 contains 11 residues. Germline V gene lookup returns CDR1 MNHEY and CDR2 SVGAGI. V gave up 6 bases and J gave up 6 bases, with 5 bases separating them. The CDR3 loop is CASRLAGELFF. The CDR3 coding sequence is TGTGCCAGCAGACTCGCCGGGGAGCTGTTTTTT.

J is TRBJ2-3 and V is TRBV7-9; 7 nucleotides line up with TRBD2. From germline, CDR1 is SEHNR and CDR2 FQNEAQ (reference sequence). V lost 1 base, J lost 4 bases, and 2 bases stayed unmatched. This CDR3 comprises 14 residues. The CDR3 region is CASSLGGGPDTQYF. The CDR3 coding sequence is TGTGCCAGCAGCTTAGGGGGAGGGCCAGATACGCAGTATTTT.

The rearrangement joins TRBV28 to TRBJ2-7, with 8 bases identical to TRBD1. The CDR3 loop spans 15 amino acids. Germline values: CDR1 MDHEN, CDR2 SYDVKM. V shed 6 bases and J 0 bases; nucleotides not matched to a gene: 7. CDR3 nucleotides: TGTGCCAGCAGCTCGACAGGGGTCTCCTCCTACGAGCAGTACTTC. Amino acids: CASSSTGVSSYEQYF. Drawing the rest from reference TRBV28 and TRBJ2-7, the complete variable domain is DVKVTQSSRYLVKRTGEKVFLECVQDMDHENMFWYRQDPGLGLRLIYFSYDVKMKEKGDIPEGYSVSREKKERFSLILESASTNQTSMYLCASSSTGVSSYEQYFGPGTRLTVT.

The rearrangement uses TRBV28 and TRBJ2-7; perhaps TRBD2 as D (7 bases). The ends were cut back, 8 bases at V and 4 bases at J, with 27 bases in the middle. Germline V CDR1 and CDR2: MDHEN, SYDVKM. The CDR3 totals 17 residues. The CDR3 sequence is CASATMEGGVIGYEQYF. CDR3 bases: TGTGCCAGCGCAACCATGGAGGGGGGGGTAATAGGGTACGAGCAGTACTTC.

CDR3 nucleotides: TGTGCCAGCAGTATGAACAGAGATCGGCCCCAGCATTTT. Residues: CASSMNRDRPQHF. The chain recombines TRBV28 with TRBJ1-5; D remains unclear. From germline, CDR1 is MDHEN and CDR2 SYDVKM. Deletions cut 5 bases from V and 9 bases from J, with 14 bases between. This CDR3 spans 13 amino acids.

The rearrangement links TRBV19 to TRBJ2-7, with D unresolved. The germline gives CDR1 LNHDA, CDR2 SQIVND (reference sequence). There are 15 residues in the CDR3. Trimming took off 2 bases at V and 5 bases at J, with 16 bases between the two ends. In DNA, the CDR3 is TGTGCCAGTAGTATACAGGCAGGCACCGTGGACGAGCAGTACTTC. This gives the protein CASSIQAGTVDEQYF.

The chain carries TRBV6-1 and TRBJ2-3, with 8 bases aligning to TRBD1. This CDR3 spans 15 amino acids. With 0 bases clipped from V and 7 bases from J, the junction kept 6 bases outside the gene matches. Germline CDR1 and CDR2: MNHNS and SASEGT. The CDR3 loop reads CASSEALDRAYTQYF. DNA of the CDR3: TGTGCCAGCAGTGAAGCCCTGGACAGGGCGTATACGCAGTATTTT.

V usage is TRBV7-9 and J usage is TRBJ1-1, with D unresolved. V dropped 1 base and J dropped 1 base, with 7 bases sitting between them. Germline loops: CDR1 SEHNR, CDR2 FQNEAQ (reference sequence). The CDR3 runs to 14 residues. CDR3 protein: CASSLESTNTEAFF. The CDR3 bases are TGTGCCAGCAGCTTAGAGTCTACGAACACTGAAGCTTTCTTT.

V is TRBV5-1 and J is TRBJ2-2, with D tentatively TRBD2 (5 bases). Germline CDR1 SGHRS, CDR2 YFSETQ. CDR3 length: 14 residues. Trimming pared 5 bases from V and 7 bases from J, leaving 15 bases between. CDR3 region: CASSSLDLIGELFF. The CDR3 DNA follows: TGCGCCAGCAGTTCTCTGGACTTGATCGGGGAGCTGTTTTTT.

The chain is built from TRBV7-9 and TRBJ1-3; possibly TRBD1 for D (5 bases). Germline V gene sequence: CDR1 SEHNR, CDR2 FQNEAQ (reference sequence). This CDR3 is 14 amino acids long. V was shortened by 2 bases and J by 9 bases, with 14 bases between the two germline ends. The CDR3 loop reads CASSLKGKTPTIYF. The CDR3 region has the DNA TGTGCCAGCAGCTTAAAGGGGAAGACGCCCACCATATATTTT.

CDR3 sequence reads: CASSDGGQGNQPQHF. DNA of the CDR3: TGTGCCAGCAGTGACGGTGGGCAGGGAAATCAGCCCCAGCATTTT. V and J are TRBV6-4 and TRBJ1-5; D perhaps matches TRBD1 (5 bases). This CDR3 is 15 amino acids long. Looked up from germline, CDR1 is MRHNA and CDR2 is SNTAGT. V was shortened by 2 bases and J by 4 bases, with 12 bases between the two germline ends.

This chain links TRBV7-3 with TRBJ2-7; D remains ambiguous. Deletions cut 0 bases from V and 3 bases from J, with 9 bases between. Germline-derived CDR1 and CDR2 are SGHTA and FQGTGA. The CDR3 is 14 residues long. In nucleotides, the CDR3 is TGTGCCAGCAGCTTAACGGGCGTGGGCTACGAGCAGTACTTC. Amino acid sequence: CASSLTGVGYEQYF.

This chain uses TRBV6-5 with TRBJ2-7, with 8 bases identical to TRBD1. Germline-derived CDR1 and CDR2 are MNHEY and SVGAGI. The CDR3 loop spans 13 amino acids. After removal of 2 bases from V and 6 bases from J, the junction contained 3 bases not matched to a gene. The CDR3 region has the DNA TGTGCCAGCAGTTACCCTGGGACAGGCGAGCAGTACTTC. Protein: CASSYPGTGEQYF.

The chain combines TRBV19 with TRBJ1-2, with D hard to call. Germline V gene sequence: CDR1 LNHDA, CDR2 SQIVND (reference sequence). The CDR3 spans 13 residues. Trimming removed 1 base at V and 8 bases at J, with 11 bases between. CDR3 loop: CASSIGPHRGYTF. The DNA of the CDR3 is TGTGCCAGTAGTATAGGACCTCACAGAGGCTACACCTTC.

This clone has only one observation. The rearrangement uses TRBV23-1 and TRBJ2-7, with D possibly being TRBD1 (6 bases). TRBV23-1 is annotated as an ORF whose role is uncertain. Between the trimmed V and J ends, which lost 8 bases and 2 bases, there was a span of 7 bases. The CDR3 covers 11 residues. This chain's CDR3 is CASQGPYEQYF. The CDR3 nucleotides read TGCGCCAGCCAGGGGCCCTACGAGCAGTACTTC.

The V call is TRBV19, the J call TRBJ2-5; 7 bases fit TRBD2. CDR3 length: 12 residues. The germline V gene has CDR1 LNHDA and CDR2 SQIVND (reference sequence). Trimming cost V 11 bases and J 5 bases; bases outside gene matches: 8. CDR3 sequence: CAVGGGVETQYF. Here the CDR3 DNA reads TGTGCCGTTGGGGGAGGGGTGGAGACCCAGTACTTC.